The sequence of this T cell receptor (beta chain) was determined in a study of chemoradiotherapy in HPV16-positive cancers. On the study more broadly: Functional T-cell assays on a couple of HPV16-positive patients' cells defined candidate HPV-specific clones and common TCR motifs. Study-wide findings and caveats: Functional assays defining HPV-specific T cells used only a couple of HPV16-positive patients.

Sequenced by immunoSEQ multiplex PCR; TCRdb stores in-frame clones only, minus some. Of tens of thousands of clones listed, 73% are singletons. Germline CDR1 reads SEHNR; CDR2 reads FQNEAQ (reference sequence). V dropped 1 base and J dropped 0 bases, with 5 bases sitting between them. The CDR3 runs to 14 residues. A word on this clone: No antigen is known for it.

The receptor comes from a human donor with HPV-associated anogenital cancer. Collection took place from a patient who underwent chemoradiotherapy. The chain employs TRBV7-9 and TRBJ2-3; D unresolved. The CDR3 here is CASSLEGSTDTQYF. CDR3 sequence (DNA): TGTGCCAGCAGCTTAGAAGGCAGCACAGATACGCAGTATTTT.